The 20 T cell receptor beta chains listed next were all sequenced from one sample in a study of blood T cell repertoires in COVID-19 (dated by TCRdb to about 2020). Preparation of the library involved the immunoSEQ multiplex PCR assay. The table comes from immuneACCESS by way of TCRdb, which keeps in-frame sequences with V and J called. Part of the clones is missing from these tables; in studies checked, under half for an unresolved V gene and the rest for unknown reasons. The sample yields roughly 100,000 clones; over 70% were counted once. The ten largest clones add up to around 9.4% of the sample. The sequenced sample consisted of peripheral blood. The receptors come from a woman older than 75 with acute or convalescent COVID-19.

CDR3 region: CAWSVLDILVTGELFF. The CDR3 nucleotides read TGTGCCTGGAGTGTCCTTGACATATTAGTCACCGGGGAGCTGTTTTTT. The V gene is TRBV30, the J gene TRBJ2-2; D gene ambiguous. The CDR3 totals 16 residues. Looked up from germline, CDR1 is GTSNPN and CDR2 is SVGIG (reference sequence). The V end lost 0 bases, the J end lost 4 bases, and 15 bases lay between the germline ends.

The chain employs TRBV4-3 and TRBJ2-1, with D tentatively TRBD2 (5 bases). The length of the CDR3 is 18 residues. From germline, CDR1 is LGHNA and CDR2 YSLEER. V shed 3 bases and J shed 6 bases, with 24 bases lying between them. The DNA of the CDR3 is TGCGCCAGCAGCCAGGCCCCAGCCACTAGATCCGGGGTCAATGAGCAGTTCTTC. This gives the protein CASSQAPATRSGVNEQFF.

The V and J genes are TRBV28 and TRBJ1-6; 7 bases are shared with TRBD1. V lost 3 bases to trimming and J lost 7 bases; unmatched junction nucleotides: 6. Per germline, CDR1 MDHEN and CDR2 SYDVKM. The CDR3 is 15 amino acids. Here the CDR3 DNA reads TGTGCCAGCAGTTTCTTTCACAGGGGAAATTCACCCCTCCACTTT. Translated, it gives CASSFFHRGNSPLHF.

This clone was seen only a few times. The CDR3 here is CASRFITPLAGAWFF. The CDR3 DNA sequence: TGTGCAAGTCGCTTCATAACGCCCCTCGCGGGGGCTTGGTTCTTC. The rearrangement links TRBV12-2 to TRBJ2-1; the table's D call, TRBD2, was not checked against the DNA. TRBV12-2 is labeled a pseudogene. The CDR3 length is 15 residues.

The chain employs TRBV7-9 and TRBJ1-2, with TRBD1 as a possible D gene (5 bases). V lost 1 base and J 6 bases, leaving 9 bases between the germline ends. The CDR3 length is 13 residues. CDR1 SEHNR and CDR2 FQNEAQ come from the germline V gene (reference sequence). The CDR3 loop reads CASSLESGHGYTF. DNA for the CDR3: TGTGCCAGCAGCTTAGAGTCAGGGCATGGCTACACCTTC.

The chain joins TRBV7-9 to TRBJ2-7; 7 bases are shared with TRBD1. The germline V gene encodes CDR1 SEHNR and CDR2 FQNEAQ (reference sequence). The CDR3 covers 17 residues. V was clipped by 5 bases and J by 5 bases; unmatched bases: 18. In nucleotides, the CDR3 is TGTGCCAGCAGCGGAGGATACTCCAGGGACAGTCCGAACGAGCAGTACTTC. This codes for CASSGGYSRDSPNEQYF.

This rearrangement joins TRBV7-2 to TRBJ2-3, with D hard to call. Trimming shortened V by 5 bases and J by 2 bases, and 11 bases separated the two germline ends. There are 14 residues in the CDR3. CDR1 is SGHTA and CDR2 is FQGNSA in the germline V gene. The CDR3 reads CASSPRLYTDTQYF. Here the CDR3 DNA reads TGTGCCAGCAGCCCGCGCCTCTACACAGATACGCAGTATTTT.

The V and J genes are TRBV5-1 and TRBJ1-5; 8 bases agree with TRBD1. The germline V gene encodes CDR1 SGHRS and CDR2 YFSETQ. V lost 0 bases, J lost 7 bases, and 3 bases stayed unmatched. The CDR3 loop spans 14 amino acids. The CDR3 coding sequence is TGCGCCAGCAGCTTGGGTACAGGGGGGCAGCCCCAGCATTTT. Residues: CASSLGTGGQPQHF.

J is TRBJ1-3 and V is TRBV10-3, with D maybe TRBD1 (5 bases). Per the germline V gene, CDR1 is ENHRY and CDR2 is SYGVKD. Trimming removed 7 bases at V and 1 base at J, with 11 bases between. The CDR3 extends over 14 amino acids. DNA for the CDR3: TGTGCCATCACGGCACAGGCGTCTGGAAACACCATATATTTT. Amino acids: CAITAQASGNTIYF.

V gene TRBV5-1 combines with J gene TRBJ1-6; 8 nucleotides align to TRBD1. This CDR3 is 15 amino acids long. The V gene's germline CDR1 is SGHRS and CDR2 YFSETQ. Trimming took 0 bases from V and 7 from J; bases not matched to a gene: 3. The CDR3 reads CASSLGQGKNSPLHF. The CDR3 nucleotides read TGCGCCAGCAGCTTGGGACAGGGGAAGAATTCACCCCTCCACTTT.

V usage is TRBV24-1 and J usage is TRBJ1-2; D not resolved. This CDR3 has 14 amino acids. V lost 4 bases to trimming and J lost 4 bases, with 12 bases between them. In germline, CDR1 is KGHDR, CDR2 SFDVKD. The CDR3, as DNA: TGTGCCACCAGTGAAAGTTCCCTAAGCTATGGCTACACCTTC. Translating it yields CATSESSLSYGYTF.

The V gene is TRBV19, the J gene TRBJ1-1; 9 nucleotides line up with TRBD1. CDR3 size: 17 residues. Germline V gene lookup returns CDR1 LNHDA and CDR2 SQIVND (reference sequence). Trimming removed 6 bases from V and 1 base from J; junction bases left unmatched: 12. CDR3 in DNA: TGTGCCAGTAGACCGGGACAGGGCGCGCGGGCGAACACTGAAGCTTTCTTT. This gives the protein CASRPGQGARANTEAFF.

In this sample, this clone turned up a few times. The CDR3 spells CASSSGTVKNYGYTF. In DNA, the CDR3 is TGTGCCAGCAGCTCAGGGACAGTTAAAAACTATGGCTACACCTTC. The chain combines TRBV5-4 with TRBJ1-2, with TRBD1 identical over 7 bases. CDR1 and CDR2 from the germline V gene are SGHNT and YYREEE (reference sequence). Trimming at V came to 3 bases and at J to 2 bases, leaving 7 bases not matched to a gene. The length of the CDR3 is 15 residues.

The chain carries TRBV6-5 and TRBJ2-3; D not certain. V was cut by 2 bases and J by 0 bases, with 9 bases left in between. The CDR3 totals 15 residues. CDR1 is MNHEY and CDR2 is SVGAGI in the germline V gene. CDR3 coding DNA: TGTGCCAGCAGTTACGGTACGGTTAGCACAGATACGCAGTATTTT. This sequence encodes CASSYGTVSTDTQYF.

The chain carries TRBV5-1 and TRBJ2-7, with D possibly TRBD1 on 6 matching bases. CDR1 SGHRS and CDR2 YFSETQ come from the germline V gene. V was clipped by 0 bases and J by 6 bases, with 13 bases between them. The CDR3 extends over 14 amino acids. CDR3 amino acids: CASSLGQAVAEQYF. The CDR3 DNA reads TGCGCCAGCAGCTTGGGACAGGCTGTTGCCGAGCAGTACTTC.

This clone was picked up one time. The chain links TRBV7-9 to TRBJ1-4, with TRBD1 matching 9 bases. V trimming: 5 bases; J trimming: 4 bases; junction bases outside the gene matches: 5. CDR3 size: 15 residues. Germline V gene data show CDR1 as SEHNR and CDR2 as FQNEAQ (reference sequence). The CDR3 nucleotides are TGTGCCAGCAGCCTACAGGGGGCGATTAATGAAAAACTGTTTTTT. It specifies CASSLQGAINEKLFF.

This clone was observed a few times. This chain uses TRBV7-2 with TRBJ2-1, with D perhaps TRBD2 (6 bases). V lost 1 base and J 7 bases, leaving 11 bases between the germline ends. The length of the CDR3 is 14 residues. CDR1 is SGHTA, CDR2 FQGNSA, per germline. CDR3 loop: CASSLVAGLNEQFF. As DNA, the CDR3 is TGTGCCAGCAGCTTAGTGGCGGGGTTGAATGAGCAGTTCTTC.

The chain links TRBV28 to TRBJ1-1; 8 bases align to TRBD1. This CDR3 is 17 amino acids long. The trim removed 3 bases at V and 0 bases at J, leaving 9 bases unmatched. CDR1 MDHEN and CDR2 SYDVKM come from the germline V gene. This CDR3 is CASSFFRGLSMNTEAFF. In DNA form, the CDR3 reads TGTGCCAGCAGTTTTTTCAGGGGGCTTTCCATGAACACTGAAGCTTTCTTT.

This clone appeared a single time. This chain connects TRBV20-1 to TRBJ1-2, with a weak D call TRBD1 (5 bases). The CDR3 sequence is 11 residues long. The germline V and J ends were trimmed by 6 bases and 8 bases, with 13 bases remaining between them. Germline CDR1 DFQATT, CDR2 SNEGSKA (reference sequence). The CDR3: CSAALGRGYTF. Written as DNA, the CDR3 is TGCAGTGCGGCGTTGGGGCGAGGCTACACCTTC.

In DNA, the CDR3 is TGTGCCATCAGTGAGGACAGGAGAGGGGGAAACACCATATATTTT. Translating gives CAISEDRRGGNTIYF. The chain couples TRBV10-3 to TRBJ1-3; D possibly corresponds to TRBD1 (6 bases). Trimming left V 2 bases short and J 4 bases short, with 12 bases between. The CDR3 is 15 amino acids. CDR1 ENHRY and CDR2 SYGVKD come from the germline V gene.